This T cell receptor beta chain was sequenced for a study of blood T cell repertoires in COVID-19. The table came from immunoSEQ multiplex PCR; TCRdb's copy has only in-frame clones and leaves some out. The sample comprises a few hundred thousand clones, around 84% of which are singletons, and 3% to 4% rests with the top ten. The CDR3 has 19 amino acids. The V and J ends lost 1 base and 2 bases, in that order; junction bases with no gene match: 5. Germline V gene data show CDR1 as SGHTA and CDR2 as FQGNSA. Material: peripheral blood. This sequence originates from a woman in her late teens or twenties with acute or convalescent COVID-19. The chain couples TRBV7-2 to TRBJ2-1, with 16 bases fitting TRBD2. The CDR3 coding sequence is TGTGCCAGCAGCTTAGGGGGACTAGCGGGAGGGCCGGCCTACAATGAGCAGTTCTTC. Translated, it gives CASSLGGLAGGPAYNEQFF.